This TCR beta chain comes out of a study of shared clonotypes between healthy human individuals (TCRdb year 2020). About the investigation overall: The cohort included a few men and a couple of women between 18 and 49 years of age. For each donor, CD4 naive and CD4 memory were each run on three plates, CD8 naive on two plates, and CD8 memory on one plate. Blood TCR repertoires of several healthy adults were deeply sequenced to estimate repertoire size and the extent of clonotype sharing between individuals. To increase sequencing depth and limit assay-specific biases, different laboratories used diverse techniques to prepare libraries and sequence TCR repertoires. Per donor, leukapheresis produced somewhere between about 0.9 and 9.5 billion PBMCs.

TCR CDR3 regions were amplified from genomic DNA by multiplex PCR using the deep immunoSEQ assay. Extracted genomic DNA from each cell subset was spread evenly across all wells of several immunoSEQ 96-well plates, with each plate serving as a replicate. For sorted subsets, 150 to 250 ng genomic DNA, equal to about 30,000 T cell genomes, was loaded into each replicate PCR. Purified libraries were quantified with a Qubit 3.0 fluorometer, sized on a Bioanalyzer 2100, and re-quantified with the KAPA Library Quantification kit. Every immunoSEQ 96-well plate was sequenced on a dedicated single-read 150-cycle Illumina NextSeq 550 flow cell. Concerning the study's data processing: Because the immunoSEQ output included only junctional sequences and no quality scores, the filtering could not be the same as the filtering used for full-length reads. Sequences were annotated with PyIR, a Python wrapper for IgBLAST v1.9, using IMGT germline references to assign V/J genes and CDR3. Reads were removed for weak V/J assignments (E-value above 1e-6), missing CDR3, stop codons, out-of-frame junctions, or ambiguous translated residues. V3J clonotypes were defined as sequences sharing the same inferred V gene, J gene, and CDR3 amino acid sequence. Percentage overlap between repertoires was calculated by dividing the number of shared unique clonotypes by the size of the smaller repertoire. Repertoire richness was assessed with RTK rarefaction, the Chao1 estimator, and Recon v2.1 estimates of unobserved clonotypes. OLGA was used to compute generation probabilities for all TCRbeta clonotypes that the gDNA method yielded from a few donors. The source is immuneACCESS, and TCRdb retained only in-frame sequences with V and J called. Part of the clones is not carried over; for the studies checked, unresolved V genes explain less than half of this, and the remainder is unexplained. D and trimming were read from the DNA, whereas the V and J calls and clone size are those reported in that table. The sample table contains some 1.4 million clones; only one count was recorded for roughly 96% of them. In total, the top ten clones hold approximately 1.1% of the sample.

Donors were healthy HIV-negative adults with no recently reported acute infections or vaccinations. Every donor was a Caucasian adult residing in Nashville, Tennessee, USA. CD4+ T cells were enriched through magnetic negative selection, after which naive cells were positively selected on CD45RA and the remaining negative fraction served as the memory subset. Blood was obtained by leukapheresis, after which PBMCs were separated by Ficoll-Histopaque density gradient centrifugation and cryopreserved in liquid nitrogen vapor phase. Analytical flow cytometry was used to check the purity and quantity of every magnetically sorted T cell population. Each sorted fraction had its genomic DNA isolated and then quantified by UV absorbance on a Nanodrop 2000c. This clone was seen only once. This clone's antigen is unknown. It has no much larger one-base neighbor in the sample; base qualities were not kept. For CDR1 and CDR2, the germline V gene (reference sequence) lists MNHEY and SMNVEV. Counted from cysteine to phenylalanine, this CDR3 has 16 amino acids. Kept here is only the CDR3 DNA, which spans 48 bases and is read in frame from base 1. Clipping removes 5 bases from V and 4 bases from J, with 9 as the unmatched junction base count.

Paper-wide results and their limitations: Even with the large sequencing depth, rarefaction of the sorted-subset datasets indicated that sequencing was incomplete. Estimated clonotype richness was generally larger for naive than for memory subsets. Sampling was restricted to blood, and TCR repertoires in tissues likely differ from the TCR repertoires found in blood. Across a few donors, 4.5% to 6.5% of naive CD4, more than 3% of naive CD8, about 2.3% of memory CD4, and approximately 0.4% of memory CD8 clonotypes were shared. The genetic and exposure-history diversity represented was limited by the small number of donors. Based on pairwise subsampling, the degree of clonotype sharing among donors was expected to be affected by sequencing depth. Compared with non-shared clonotypes, clonotypes shared by all four sorted-subset donors had higher generation probabilities.

The sample was naive CD4+ T cells sorted from blood. This specimen's cell subset or site label, interpreted: CD45RA+ positively selected. The V and J genes are TRBV27 and TRBJ2-4; 9 of the junction bases match TRBD2. The source is a young man in good health. The CDR3 protein sequence reads: CASSPGSSGRKNIQYF. The sequenced DNA is TGTGCCAGCAGTCCCGGTAGTAGCGGGAGAAAAAACATTCAGTACTTC.